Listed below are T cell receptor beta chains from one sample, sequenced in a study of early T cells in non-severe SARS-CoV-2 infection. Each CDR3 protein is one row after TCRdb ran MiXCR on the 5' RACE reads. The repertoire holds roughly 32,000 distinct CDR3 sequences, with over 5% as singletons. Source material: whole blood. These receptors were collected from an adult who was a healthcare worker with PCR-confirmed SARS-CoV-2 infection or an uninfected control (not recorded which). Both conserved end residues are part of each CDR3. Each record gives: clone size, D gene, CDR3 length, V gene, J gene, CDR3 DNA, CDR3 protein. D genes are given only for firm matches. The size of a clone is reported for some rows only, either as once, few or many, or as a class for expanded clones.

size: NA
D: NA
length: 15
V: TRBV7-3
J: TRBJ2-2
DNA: TGTGCCAGCAGCTTACGTGGGGGGCCTAACGGGGAGCTGTTTTTT
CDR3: CASSLRGGPNGELFF

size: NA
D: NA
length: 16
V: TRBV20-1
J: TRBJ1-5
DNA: TGCAGTGCCATAAGTCTGAAACTCCATAGCAATCAGCCCCAGCATTTT
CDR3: CSAISLKLHSNQPQHF

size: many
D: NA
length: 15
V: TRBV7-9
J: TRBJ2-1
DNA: TGTGCCAGCAGGAATAATGTGGACTCCTACAATGAGCAGTTCTTC
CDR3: CASRNNVDSYNEQFF

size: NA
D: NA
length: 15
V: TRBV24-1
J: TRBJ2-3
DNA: TGTGCCACCAGTGATTCGGACACCAGCACAGATACGCAGTATTTT
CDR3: CATSDSDTSTDTQYF

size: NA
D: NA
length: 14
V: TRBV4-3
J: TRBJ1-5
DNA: TGCGCCAGCAGCCAAGGGGGAAGGGATCAGCCCCAGCATTTT
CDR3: CASSQGGRDQPQHF

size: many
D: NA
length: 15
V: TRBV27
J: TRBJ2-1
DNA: TGTGCCAGCAGTTTATCGCCACAGCAGTACAATGAGCAGTTCTTC
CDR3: CASSLSPQQYNEQFF

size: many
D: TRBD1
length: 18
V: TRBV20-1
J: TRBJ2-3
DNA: TGCAGTGCTACCAGAGCGAGCGAGGGACAGGGAATCACAGATACGCAGTATTTT
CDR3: CSATRASEGQGITDTQYF

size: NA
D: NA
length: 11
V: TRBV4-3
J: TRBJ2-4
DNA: TGCGCCAGCAGCCATCGAAACATTCAGTACTTC
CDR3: CASSHRNIQYF

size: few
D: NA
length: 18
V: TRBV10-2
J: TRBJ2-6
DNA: TGCGCCAGCAAAGGAATCGGGGGAGAGCACTCTGGGGCCAACGTCCTGACTTTC
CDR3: CASKGIGGEHSGANVLTF

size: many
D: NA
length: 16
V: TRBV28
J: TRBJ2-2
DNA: TGTGCCAGCAGTTTTCAATCCCGAGAGAACACCGGGGAGCTGTTTTTT
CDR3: CASSFQSRENTGELFF

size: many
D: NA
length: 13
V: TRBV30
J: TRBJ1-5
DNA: TGTGCCTGGAGCGCCAGGAACAGTCAGCCCCAGCATTTT
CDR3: CAWSARNSQPQHF

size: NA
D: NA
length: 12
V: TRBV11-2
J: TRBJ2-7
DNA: TGTGCCAGCAGCCACGGAGCTGGGGAGCAGTACTTC
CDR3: CASSHGAGEQYF

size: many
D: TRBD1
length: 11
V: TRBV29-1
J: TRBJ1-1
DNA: TGCAGCGTTGACAGGGGGACTGAAGCTTTCTTT
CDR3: CSVDRGTEAFF

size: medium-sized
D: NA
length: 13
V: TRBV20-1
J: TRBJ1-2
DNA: TGCAGTGCTAGCCCTGAAGATAACTATGGCTACACCTTC
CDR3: CSASPEDNYGYTF

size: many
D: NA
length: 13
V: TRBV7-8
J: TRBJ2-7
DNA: TGTGCCAGCAGCCCGCCGCACTCCTACGAGCAGTACTTC
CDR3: CASSPPHSYEQYF

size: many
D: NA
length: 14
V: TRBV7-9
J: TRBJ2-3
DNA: TGTGCCAGCAGCTCAGGGGACTTCACAGATACGCAGTATTTT
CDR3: CASSSGDFTDTQYF

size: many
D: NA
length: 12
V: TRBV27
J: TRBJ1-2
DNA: TGTGCCAGCAGTTGGCAGAAATATGGCTACACCTTC
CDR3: CASSWQKYGYTF

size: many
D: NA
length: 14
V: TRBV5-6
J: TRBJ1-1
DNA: TGTGCCAGCAGCTTGGTACAGGGGAACACTGAAGCTTTCTTT
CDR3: CASSLVQGNTEAFF

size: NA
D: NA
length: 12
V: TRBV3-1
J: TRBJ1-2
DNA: TGTGCCAGCAGCCTCTGGAACTATGGCTACACCTTC
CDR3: CASSLWNYGYTF

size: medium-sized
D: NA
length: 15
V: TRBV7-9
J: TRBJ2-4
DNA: TGTGCCAGCAGCTCCGCCGGGGCCGGGGGAAACATTCAGTACTTC
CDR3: CASSSAGAGGNIQYF

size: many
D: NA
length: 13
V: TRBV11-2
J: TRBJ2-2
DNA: TGTGCCAGCAGCTTAGTCAACGGCGGGGAGCTGTTTTTT
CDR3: CASSLVNGGELFF

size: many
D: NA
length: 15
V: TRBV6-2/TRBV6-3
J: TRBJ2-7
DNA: TGTGCCAGCAACTACGCGGGACAAGGATTCCACGAGCAGTACTTC
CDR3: CASNYAGQGFHEQYF

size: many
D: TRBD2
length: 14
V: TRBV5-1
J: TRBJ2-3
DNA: TGCGCCAGCCACACGGGGGGTGCCACAGATACGCAGTATTTT
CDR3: CASHTGGATDTQYF